These 5 T cell receptor beta chains were sequenced from one sample in a study of early T cells in non-severe SARS-CoV-2 infection (dated by TCRdb to the early 2020s). Receptor libraries were prepared by 5' RACE. The instrument was a NextSeq 500. In-frame beta chains were kept once TCRdb had trimmed the public reads at Q25 with fastp and called clones with MiXCR. Each entry is one CDR3 protein sequence, shown with its most common DNA and genes. The sample table holds tens of thousands of distinct CDR3 sequences, of which 20% to 25% were seen once. Approximately 15% of the sample belongs to the ten largest clones. The starting material was whole blood, obtained at baseline. Receptors were obtained from an adult who was a healthcare worker with PCR-confirmed SARS-CoV-2 infection or an uninfected control (not recorded which).

The rearrangement links TRBV10-3 to TRBJ1-1; the D is unclear. This CDR3 is 16 amino acids long. V lost 0 bases to trimming and J lost 0 bases, with 11 bases between them. The germline V gene has CDR1 ENHRY and CDR2 SYGVKD. CDR3 loop: CAISESNVRLNTEAFF. The CDR3 nucleotides read TGTGCCATCAGTGAGTCGAATGTCAGACTGAACACTGAAGCTTTCTTT.

This clonotype was detected a few times. CDR3 in DNA: TGCGCCAGCAGCCAGGAGCGGACCAGCTGGAGGGAGCAGTACTTC. As protein: CASSQERTSWREQYF. V and J are TRBV4-1 and TRBJ2-7; possibly TRBD2 for D (5 bases). Germline-derived CDR1 and CDR2 are MGHRA and YSYEKL. The CDR3 consists of 15 residues. The ends were cut back, 3 bases at V and 7 bases at J, with 19 bases in the middle.

The sample holds a few counts of this clonotype. The J gene is TRBJ1-4, the V gene TRBV7-9, with D unresolved. CDR1 is SEHNR and CDR2 is FQNEAQ in the germline V gene (reference sequence). Trimming cost V 6 bases and J 8 bases, with 10 bases left between them. CDR3 length: 12 residues. For the CDR3, the DNA is TGTGCCAGCAGTGTGGAGGAGGAAAAACTGTTTTTT. Translation gives CASSVEEEKLFF.

This clonotype was seen a few times. The CDR3 loop is CSVEGVMNTEAFF. Written as DNA, the CDR3 is TGCAGCGTTGAAGGGGTGATGAACACTGAAGCTTTCTTT. The gene calls are TRBV29-1 and TRBJ1-1; no reliable D call. Looked up from germline, CDR1 is SQVTM and CDR2 is ANQGSEA. CDR3 length: 13 amino acids. V dropped 1 base and J dropped 0 bases, with 6 bases sitting between them.

This clonotype was counted only a few times. The chain employs TRBV5-1 and TRBJ2-5; 8 positions agree with TRBD1. V was pared by 5 bases and J by 3 bases, with 3 bases of the junction left unmatched. This CDR3 has 13 residues. Germline V gene data show CDR1 as SGHRS and CDR2 as YFSETQ. CDR3 sequence (DNA): TGCGCCAGCAGTCCGGACAGGGAAGAGACCCAGTACTTC. Its translation is CASSPDREETQYF. The complete variable domain, with remaining parts taken from reference TRBV5-1 and TRBJ2-5, reads KAGVTQTPRYLIKTRGQQVTLSCSPISGHRSVSWYQQTPGQGLQFLFEYFSETQRNKGNFPGRFSGRQFSNSRSEMNVSTLELGDSALYLCASSPDREETQYFGPGTRLLVL.